What follows describes a single TCR beta chain. The ends lost 5 bases at V and 11 bases at J; junction bases unmatched: 4. Germline CDR1 is LGHDT and CDR2 is YNNKEL (reference sequence). CDR3 size: 12 residues. The data belong to a study of blood T cell repertoires in COVID-19. About the study: Samples taken during acute and convalescent COVID-19 were collected in the United States, Italy and Spain.

Sequencing used immunoSEQ multiplex PCR; TCRdb keeps in-frame clones, though not all of them. The sample carries roughly 150,000 clones, 90% recorded once. The sample consisted of peripheral blood. The receptor's source is a man in his sixties with active or convalescent COVID-19. The rearrangement joins TRBV3-1 (or the pseudogene TRBV3-2) to TRBJ1-1; the match to TRBD1 covers 11 bases. CDR3 residues: CASSNRDRGAFF. CDR3 bases: TGTGCCAGCAGCAACCGGGACAGGGGGGCTTTCTTT.